Here is one TCR beta chain with its context. Its target is unknown. In the same sample, other DNA sequences code for this CDR3. The assay was immunoSEQ multiplex PCR, and TCRdb's table has in-frame clones only and misses some. The table lists roughly 41,000 clones, about 88% of them singletons. Trimming removed 2 bases at V and 1 base at J, with 4 bases between. CDR3 length equals 13 residues. Germline V gene lookup returns CDR1 ENHRY and CDR2 SYGVKD. This specimen comes from a study of OX40 agonist ivuxolimab in advanced cancers. Overall study: Enrollees could have had prior anti-PD-1, anti-PD-L1 or anti-CTLA-4 therapy, which more than 30% had received. In three patients, partial responses were observed, one with hepatocellular carcinoma and two with cutaneous melanoma. Notes on the study in general: Normalized T-cell clonal expansion was also low in a subset of nonresponders. Antigen specificity remained undetermined for the expanded peripheral T cells.

This sequence joins TRBV10-3 and TRBJ2-3; no reliable D call. The starting material was CD4+ or CD8+ T cells sorted from blood, obtained in a trial of the OX40 agonist ivuxolimab. This sequence was found in an adult with an advanced solid tumor such as melanoma, head and neck, liver or kidney cancer. CDR3 nucleotides: TGTGCCATCAGTGAGGGTGGCACAGATACGCAGTATTTT. Translation: CAISEGGTDTQYF.